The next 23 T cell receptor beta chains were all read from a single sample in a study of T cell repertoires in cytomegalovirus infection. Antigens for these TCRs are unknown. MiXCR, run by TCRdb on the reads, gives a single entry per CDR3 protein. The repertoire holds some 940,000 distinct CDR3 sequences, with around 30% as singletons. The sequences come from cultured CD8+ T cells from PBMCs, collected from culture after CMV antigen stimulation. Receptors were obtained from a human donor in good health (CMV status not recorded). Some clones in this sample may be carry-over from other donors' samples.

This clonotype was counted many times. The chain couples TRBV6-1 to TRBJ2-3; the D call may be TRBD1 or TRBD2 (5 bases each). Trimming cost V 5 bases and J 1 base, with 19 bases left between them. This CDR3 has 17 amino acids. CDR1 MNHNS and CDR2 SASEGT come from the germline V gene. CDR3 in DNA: TGTGCCAGCAGTCCCCAGGGACCCTACCCACGCACAGATACGCAGTATTTT. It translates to CASSPQGPYPRTDTQYF.

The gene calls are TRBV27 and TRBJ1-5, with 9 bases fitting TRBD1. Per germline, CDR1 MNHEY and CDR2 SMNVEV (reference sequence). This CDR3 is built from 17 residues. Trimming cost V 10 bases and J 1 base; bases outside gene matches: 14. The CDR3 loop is CATLGQGRIRSNQPQHF. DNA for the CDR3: TGTGCCACCCTGGGACAGGGAAGAATTAGAAGCAATCAGCCCCAGCATTTT.

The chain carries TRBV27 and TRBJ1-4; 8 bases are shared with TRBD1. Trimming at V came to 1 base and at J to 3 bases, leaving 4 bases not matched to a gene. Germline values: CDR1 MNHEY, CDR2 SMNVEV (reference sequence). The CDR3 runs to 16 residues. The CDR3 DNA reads TGTGCCAGCAGTTTATTCACAGGGGGGCCTAATGAAAAACTGTTTTTT. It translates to CASSLFTGGPNEKLFF.

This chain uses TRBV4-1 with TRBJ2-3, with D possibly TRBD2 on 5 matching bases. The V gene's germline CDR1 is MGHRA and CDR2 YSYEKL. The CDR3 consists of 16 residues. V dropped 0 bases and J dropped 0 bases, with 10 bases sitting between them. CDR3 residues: CASSQEGQRSTDTQYF. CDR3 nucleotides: TGCGCCAGCAGCCAAGAAGGCCAGCGGAGCACAGATACGCAGTATTTT.

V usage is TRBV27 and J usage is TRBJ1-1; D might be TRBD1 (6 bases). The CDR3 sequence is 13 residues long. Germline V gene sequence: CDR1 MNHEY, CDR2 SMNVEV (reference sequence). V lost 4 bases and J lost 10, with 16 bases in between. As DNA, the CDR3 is TGTGCCAGCAGTTCGGGGACACCCAGGTCAGCTTTCTTT. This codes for CASSSGTPRSAFF.

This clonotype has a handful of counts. CDR3 residues: CASSLASGGEETQYF. CDR3 nucleotide sequence: TGTGCCAGCAGCTTGGCCAGCGGGGGTGAAGAGACCCAGTACTTC. V and J are TRBV5-6 and TRBJ2-5; 8 positions match TRBD2. This CDR3 is built from 15 residues. CDR1 SGHDT and CDR2 YYEEEE come from the germline V gene. Trimming took 0 bases from V and 3 from J; bases not matched to a gene: 4.

The CDR3: CASKGVYEDSPLHF. The CDR3 DNA is TGTGCCAGCAAGGGGGTCTATGAGGATTCACCCCTCCACTTT. V gene TRBV12-3 or TRBV12-4 combines with J gene TRBJ1-6; maybe TRBD1 (6 bases). V dropped 7 bases and J dropped 8 bases, with 15 bases sitting between them. The CDR3 is 14 amino acids.

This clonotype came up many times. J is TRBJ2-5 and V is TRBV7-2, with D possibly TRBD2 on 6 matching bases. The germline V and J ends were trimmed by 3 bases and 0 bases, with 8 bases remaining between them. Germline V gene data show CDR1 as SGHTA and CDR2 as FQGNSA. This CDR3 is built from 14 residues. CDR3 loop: CASSFWGDQETQYF. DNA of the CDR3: TGTGCCAGCAGCTTTTGGGGGGACCAAGAGACCCAGTACTTC.

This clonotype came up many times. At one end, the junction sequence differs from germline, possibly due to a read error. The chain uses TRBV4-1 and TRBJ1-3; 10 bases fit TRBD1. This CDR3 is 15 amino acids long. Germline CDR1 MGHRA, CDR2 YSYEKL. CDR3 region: CASSQDRGSGNTIYF. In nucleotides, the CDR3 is TGTGCCAGCAGCCAGGACAGGGGGTCTGGAAACACCATATATTTT.

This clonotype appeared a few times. CDR3 sequence (DNA): TGCAGCGCAAAACCGGGACAGGGGGCTAGTGTCTATGGCTACACCTTC. Its translation: CSAKPGQGASVYGYTF. V and J are TRBV29-1 and TRBJ1-2; 12 bases map to TRBD1. Trimming removed 7 bases from V and 4 bases from J; junction bases left unmatched: 13. The CDR3 spans 16 residues. Germline CDR1 is SQVTM and CDR2 is ANQGSEA. Full variable domain (outside the CDR3, taken from reference TRBV29-1 and TRBJ1-2): SAVISQKPSRDICQRGTSLTIQCQVDSQVTMMFWYRQQPGQSLTLIATANQGSEATYESGFVIDKFPISRPNLTFSTLTVSNMSPEDSSIYLCSAKPGQGASVYGYTFGSGTRLTVV.

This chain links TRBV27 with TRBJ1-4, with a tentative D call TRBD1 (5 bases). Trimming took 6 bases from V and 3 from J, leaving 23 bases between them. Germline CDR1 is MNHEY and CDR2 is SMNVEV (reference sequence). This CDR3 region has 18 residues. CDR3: CASSPGPPGRVANEKLFF. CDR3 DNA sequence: TGTGCCAGCAGCCCGGGACCCCCCGGTAGGGTGGCTAATGAAAAACTGTTTTTT.

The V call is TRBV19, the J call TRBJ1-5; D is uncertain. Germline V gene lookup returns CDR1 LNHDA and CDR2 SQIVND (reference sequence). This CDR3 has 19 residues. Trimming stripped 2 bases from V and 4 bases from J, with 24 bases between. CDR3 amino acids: CASSIRRPEKININQPQHF. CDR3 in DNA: TGTGCCAGTAGTATACGAAGACCAGAAAAAATAAATATTAATCAGCCCCAGCATTTT.

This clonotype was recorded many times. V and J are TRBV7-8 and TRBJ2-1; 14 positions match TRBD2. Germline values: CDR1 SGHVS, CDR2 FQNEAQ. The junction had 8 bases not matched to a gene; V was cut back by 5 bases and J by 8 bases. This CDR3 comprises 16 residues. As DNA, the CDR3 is TGTGCCAGCAGCCTCAGACTAGCGGGGGGGCTGGATGAGCAGTTCTTC. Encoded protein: CASSLRLAGGLDEQFF.

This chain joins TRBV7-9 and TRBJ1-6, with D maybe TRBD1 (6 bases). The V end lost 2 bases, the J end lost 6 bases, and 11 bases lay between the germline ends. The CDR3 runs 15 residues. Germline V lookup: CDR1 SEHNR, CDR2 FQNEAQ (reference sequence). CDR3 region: CASSLTGSGNSPLHF. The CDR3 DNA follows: TGTGCCAGCAGCTTAACAGGGTCCGGTAATTCACCCCTCCACTTT.

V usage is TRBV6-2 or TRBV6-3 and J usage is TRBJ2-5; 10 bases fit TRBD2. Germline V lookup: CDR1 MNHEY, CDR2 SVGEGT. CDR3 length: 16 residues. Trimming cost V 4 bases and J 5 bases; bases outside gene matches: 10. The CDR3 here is CASSSPGLAYGETQYF. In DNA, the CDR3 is TGTGCCAGCAGTTCCCCGGGACTAGCGTACGGCGAGACCCAGTACTTC.

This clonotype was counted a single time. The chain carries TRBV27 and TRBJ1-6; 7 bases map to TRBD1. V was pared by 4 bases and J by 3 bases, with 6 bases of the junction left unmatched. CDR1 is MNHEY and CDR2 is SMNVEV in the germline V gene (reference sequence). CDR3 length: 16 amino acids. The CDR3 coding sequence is TGTGCCAGCAGTTCCGCAGGGGGGGTCTATAATTCACCCCTCCACTTT. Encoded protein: CASSSAGGVYNSPLHF.

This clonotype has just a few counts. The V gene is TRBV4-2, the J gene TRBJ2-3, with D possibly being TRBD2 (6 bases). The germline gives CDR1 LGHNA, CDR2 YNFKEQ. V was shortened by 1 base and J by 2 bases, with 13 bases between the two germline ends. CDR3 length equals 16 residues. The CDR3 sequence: CASSQVGGTDTDTQYF. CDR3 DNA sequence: TGTGCCAGCAGCCAAGTCGGAGGGACTGACACAGATACGCAGTATTTT.

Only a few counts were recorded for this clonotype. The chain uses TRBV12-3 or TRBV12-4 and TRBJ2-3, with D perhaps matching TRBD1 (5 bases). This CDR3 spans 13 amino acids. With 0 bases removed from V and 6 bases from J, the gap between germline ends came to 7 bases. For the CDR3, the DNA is TGTGCCAGCAGTTTAGCATCAGGGGATACGCAGTATTTT. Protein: CASSLASGDTQYF.

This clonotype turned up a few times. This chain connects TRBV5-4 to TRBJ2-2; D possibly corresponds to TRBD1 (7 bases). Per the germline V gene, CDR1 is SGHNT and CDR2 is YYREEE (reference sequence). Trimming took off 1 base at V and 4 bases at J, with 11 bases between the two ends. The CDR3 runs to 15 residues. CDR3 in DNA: TGTGCCAGCAGCTTGTATCAGGGGGGCACCGGGGAGCTGTTTTTT. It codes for CASSLYQGGTGELFF.

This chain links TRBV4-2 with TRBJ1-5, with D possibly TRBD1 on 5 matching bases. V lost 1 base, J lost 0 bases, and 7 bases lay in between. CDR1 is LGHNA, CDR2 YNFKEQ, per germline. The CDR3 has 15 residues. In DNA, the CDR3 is TGTGCCAGCAGCCAAGGACAGACTAGCAATCAGCCCCAGCATTTT. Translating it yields CASSQGQTSNQPQHF.

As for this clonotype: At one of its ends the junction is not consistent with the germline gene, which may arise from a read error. CDR3 sequence reads: CTSTSGREEGETQYF. The CDR3 DNA sequence: TGTACCAGCACCTCTGGGAGGGAAGAGGGAGAGACCCAGTACTTC. The chain employs TRBV7-3 and TRBJ2-5; 7 nucleotides agree with TRBD2. The germline V gene has CDR1 SGHTA and CDR2 FQGTGA. CDR3 length equals 15 residues.

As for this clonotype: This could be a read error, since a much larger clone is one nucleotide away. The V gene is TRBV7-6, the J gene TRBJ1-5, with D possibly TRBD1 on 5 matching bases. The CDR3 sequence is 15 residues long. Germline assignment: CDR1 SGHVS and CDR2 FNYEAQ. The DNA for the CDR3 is TGTGCCAGCAGCATAGCGGGAGGGGCGGGTCAGCCCCAGCATTTT. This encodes CASSIAGGAGQPQHF.

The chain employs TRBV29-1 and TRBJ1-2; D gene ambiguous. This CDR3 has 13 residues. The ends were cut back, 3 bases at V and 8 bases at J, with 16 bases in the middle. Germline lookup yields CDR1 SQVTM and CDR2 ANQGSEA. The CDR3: CSVEEDVGVGYTF. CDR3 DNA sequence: TGCAGCGTTGAGGAGGACGTCGGCGTGGGCTACACCTTC. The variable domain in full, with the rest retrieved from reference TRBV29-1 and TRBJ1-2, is SAVISQKPSRDICQRGTSLTIQCQVDSQVTMMFWYRQQPGQSLTLIATANQGSEATYESGFVIDKFPISRPNLTFSTLTVSNMSPEDSSIYLCSVEEDVGVGYTFGSGTRLTVV.